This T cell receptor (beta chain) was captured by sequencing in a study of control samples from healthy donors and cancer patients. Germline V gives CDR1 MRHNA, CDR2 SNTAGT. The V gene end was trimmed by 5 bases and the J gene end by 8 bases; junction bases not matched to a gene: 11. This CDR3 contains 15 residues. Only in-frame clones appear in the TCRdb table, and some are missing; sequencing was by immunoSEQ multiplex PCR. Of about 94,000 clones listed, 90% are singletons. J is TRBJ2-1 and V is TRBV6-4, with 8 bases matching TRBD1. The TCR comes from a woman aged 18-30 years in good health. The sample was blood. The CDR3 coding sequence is TGTGCCAGCAGTCGGCAGGCAGGGGGCCCCGATGAGCAGTTCTTC. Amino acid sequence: CASSRQAGGPDEQFF.